This T cell receptor (beta chain) is drawn from a study of blood T cell repertoires in COVID-19. The CDR3 has 15 residues. Trimming took 3 bases from V and 3 from J; bases not matched to a gene: 8. The germline CDR1 and CDR2 sequences are MNHEY and SMNVEV (reference sequence). The protocol was immunoSEQ multiplex PCR, while the TCRdb copy is restricted to in-frame clones and leaves out a portion. In the table there are approximately 150,000 clones, approximately 86% of which are singletons. The TCR comes from an older woman with acute or convalescent COVID-19. This chain connects TRBV27 to TRBJ2-7; 7 bases are a match to TRBD1. Material: peripheral blood. CDR3 protein: CASSLAGTEIYEQYF. The CDR3 bases are TGTGCCAGCAGTTTGGCCGGGACAGAGATCTACGAGCAGTACTTC.